This passage covers 9 T cell receptor beta chains from one sample sequenced in a study of T cells in Graves' hyperthyroidism and ophthalmopathy. RNA transcripts were the template for amplifying TCR beta CDR3 regions. First-round RT-PCR with HTBI primers amplified the TCR CDR3 region. Via MiXCR, TCRdb re-called the multiplex PCR reads, giving one row per CDR3 protein. The sample includes approximately 400,000 distinct CDR3 sequences, more than 15% seen only once; the top ten take approximately 7.5%. The specimen sequenced was blood. The receptors derive from a woman younger than 30 with Graves' hyperthyroidism.

The CDR3 nucleotides are TGTGCCAGCAGCTCCCGGACAGGGGAGAACGAGCAGTACTTC. Protein: CASSSRTGENEQYF. The V call is TRBV7-6, the J call TRBJ2-7; 9 bases match TRBD1. Germline CDR1 reads SGHVS; CDR2 reads FNYEAQ. The CDR3 totals 14 residues. Trimming at V came to 4 bases and at J to 5 bases, leaving 6 bases not matched to a gene.

This clonotype was observed many times. The chain joins TRBV28 to TRBJ2-7; the D gene is possibly TRBD1 (7 bases). The germline V gene has CDR1 MDHEN and CDR2 SYDVKM. The CDR3 covers 14 residues. V was pared by 6 bases and J by 7 bases, with 19 bases between. For the CDR3, the DNA is TGTGCCAGCAGGTTTCGTCAGGGGGGTTGGGAGCAGTACTTC. Translating it yields CASRFRQGGWEQYF.

At least ten counts were recorded for this clonotype. V gene TRBV13 combines with J gene TRBJ2-7; D ambiguous. Germline loops: CDR1 PRHDT, CDR2 FYEKMQ (reference sequence). The CDR3 has 14 amino acids. V lost 5 bases, J lost 3 bases, and 14 bases lay in between. The CDR3 DNA reads as TGTGCCAGCAGCCCCCCCGAAAGTAACTACGAGCAGTACTTC. It is translated as CASSPPESNYEQYF.

This clonotype appeared many times. The chain employs TRBV5-1 and TRBJ1-1; D call uncertain. V lost 2 bases, J lost 4 bases, and 9 bases lay in between. Looked up from germline, CDR1 is SGHRS and CDR2 is YFSETQ. The length of the CDR3 is 13 residues. The CDR3 region is CASSLFLGTEAFF. The CDR3 coding sequence is TGCGCCAGCAGCTTATTCCTCGGCACTGAAGCTTTCTTT.

This clonotype was observed a single time. The chain recombines TRBV30 with TRBJ2-2; possibly TRBD1 or TRBD2 for D (7 bases each). V was trimmed by 2 bases and J by 14 bases, leaving 15 bases between them. The germline gives CDR1 GTSNPN, CDR2 SVGIG (reference sequence). The CDR3 runs 12 residues. The CDR3 region is CAWSLTGRGLFF. CDR3 sequence (DNA): TGTGCCTGGAGTCTGACAGGGAGGGGACTGTTTTTT.

This clonotype was counted only a few times. The chain couples TRBV6-1 to TRBJ1-2; the D gene is possibly TRBD1 (6 bases). V was shortened by 5 bases and J by 6 bases, with 13 bases between the two germline ends. Per germline, CDR1 MNHNS and CDR2 SASEGT. This CDR3 has 13 amino acids. CDR3 nucleotide sequence: TGTGCCAGCAGTCAGGGGCGTCCAGATGGCTACACCTTC. Its protein product is CASSQGRPDGYTF.

This chain connects TRBV10-2 to TRBJ2-7, with D perhaps matching TRBD2 (5 bases). Germline assignment: CDR1 WSHSY and CDR2 SAAADI. Trimming removed 6 bases from V and 2 bases from J, with 5 bases in between. CDR3 size: 11 residues. As DNA, the CDR3 is TGCGCCAGCAGGAGGGCCTACGAGCAGTACTTC. This gives the protein CASRRAYEQYF.

This sequence joins TRBV6-2 or TRBV6-3 and TRBJ2-7, with 12 bases lining up with TRBD2. The germline gives CDR1 MNHEY, CDR2 SVGEGT. This CDR3 contains 15 residues. The J segment lost 5 bases and the V segment lost 5 bases, leaving 7 bases of the junction unmatched. The CDR3 nucleotides read TGTGCCAGCAGTCGGACTAGCGGGGAAACAGACGAGCAGTACTTC. Protein product: CASSRTSGETDEQYF.

This clonotype showed up many times. The chain employs TRBV11-3 and TRBJ2-2; the match to TRBD2 covers 9 bases. This CDR3 is 13 amino acids long. V dropped 6 bases and J dropped 6; count of bases not matched to a gene: 2. Germline V lookup: CDR1 SGHNT, CDR2 YENEEA. In DNA form, the CDR3 reads TGTGCCAGCAGGGGACTAGCATCCGGGGAGCTGTTTTTT. Amino acid sequence: CASRGLASGELFF.